The 5 T cell receptor beta chains below were found in one sample sequenced in a study of T cell responses to AZD1222 COVID-19 vaccine. Data came from immunoSEQ multiplex PCR; TCRdb stores just in-frame clones and leaves some out. The data contain more than 140,000 clones, around 88% of them seen just once; the ten biggest clones take up more than 3%. The material sequenced was peripheral blood, taken on day 0 of MenACWY control vaccination. The origin of the receptors is an adult in good health.

The rearrangement links TRBV7-3 to TRBJ2-1, with TRBD2 matching 9 bases. J lost 4 bases, V lost 2 bases, and 12 bases had no gene match. In germline, CDR1 is SGHTA, CDR2 FQGTGA. This CDR3 spans 18 amino acids. Here the CDR3 reads CASSLEVRSGGSYNEQFF. CDR3 nucleotides: TGTGCCAGCAGCTTAGAGGTTCGTAGCGGGGGTTCTTACAATGAGCAGTTCTTC.

V gene TRBV28 combines with J gene TRBJ1-5; D gene ambiguous. There are 12 residues in the CDR3. In germline, CDR1 is MDHEN, CDR2 SYDVKM. V gave up 10 bases and J gave up 6 bases, with 13 bases separating them. This chain's CDR3 is CATFGGSQPQHF. The DNA of the CDR3 is TGTGCCACTTTTGGCGGGTCTCAGCCCCAGCATTTT.

The rearrangement links TRBV19 to TRBJ2-1, with 7 bases that match TRBD2. V lost 4 bases, J lost 2 bases, and 8 bases stayed unmatched. Germline CDR1 is LNHDA and CDR2 is SQIVND (reference sequence). This CDR3 has 16 amino acids. CDR3 residues: CASSRVEGGPYNEQFF. CDR3 bases: TGTGCCAGTAGTAGAGTTGAGGGAGGGCCCTACAATGAGCAGTTCTTC.

This chain uses TRBV7-3 with TRBJ2-1; 7 bases are shared with TRBD2. V was clipped by 6 bases and J by 2 bases; unmatched bases: 7. CDR1 is SGHTA and CDR2 is FQGTGA in the germline V gene. The CDR3 has 15 amino acids. The DNA for the CDR3 is TGTGCCAGCAGTCGCAGCGGGGCCCCCTACAATGAGCAGTTCTTC. It yields the protein CASSRSGAPYNEQFF.

This clone was counted a single time. The genes are TRBV6-5 and TRBJ1-2; D not resolved. The CDR3 runs 13 residues. Germline V gene data show CDR1 as MNHEY and CDR2 as SVGAGI. V was trimmed by 5 bases and J by 5 bases, leaving 12 bases between them. CDR3 in DNA: TGTGCCAGCAGTCCGGACGGATCATATGGCTACACCTTC. Amino acid sequence: CASSPDGSYGYTF.